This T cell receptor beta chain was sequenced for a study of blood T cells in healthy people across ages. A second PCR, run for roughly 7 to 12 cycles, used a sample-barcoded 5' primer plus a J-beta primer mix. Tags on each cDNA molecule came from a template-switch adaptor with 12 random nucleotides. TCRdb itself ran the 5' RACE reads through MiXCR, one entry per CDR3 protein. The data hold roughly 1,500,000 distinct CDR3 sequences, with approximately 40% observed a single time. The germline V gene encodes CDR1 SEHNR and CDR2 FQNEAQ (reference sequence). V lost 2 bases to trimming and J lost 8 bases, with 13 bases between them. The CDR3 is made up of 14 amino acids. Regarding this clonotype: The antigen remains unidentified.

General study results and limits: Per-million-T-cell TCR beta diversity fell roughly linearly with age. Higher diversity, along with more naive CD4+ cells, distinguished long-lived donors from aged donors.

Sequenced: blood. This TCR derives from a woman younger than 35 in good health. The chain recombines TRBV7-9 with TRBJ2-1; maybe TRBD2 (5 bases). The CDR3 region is CASSLTGSPHEQFF. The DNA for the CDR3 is TGTGCCAGCAGCTTAACGGGGAGCCCCCATGAGCAGTTCTTC.